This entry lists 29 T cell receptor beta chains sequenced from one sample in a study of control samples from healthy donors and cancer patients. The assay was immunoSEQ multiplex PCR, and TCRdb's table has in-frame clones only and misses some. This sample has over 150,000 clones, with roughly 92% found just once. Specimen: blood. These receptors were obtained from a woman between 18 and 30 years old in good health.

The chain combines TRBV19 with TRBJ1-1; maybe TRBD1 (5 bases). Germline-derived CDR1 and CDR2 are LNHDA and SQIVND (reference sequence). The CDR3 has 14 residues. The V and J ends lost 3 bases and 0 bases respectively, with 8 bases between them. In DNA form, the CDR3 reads TGTGCCAGTAGTATGGGCAGGGTGAACACTGAAGCTTTCTTT. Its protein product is CASSMGRVNTEAFF.

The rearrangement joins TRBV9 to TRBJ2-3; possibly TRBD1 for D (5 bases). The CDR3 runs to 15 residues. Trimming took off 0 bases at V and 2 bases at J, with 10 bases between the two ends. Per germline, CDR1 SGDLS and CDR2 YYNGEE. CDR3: CASSVDRTSTDTQYF. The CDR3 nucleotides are TGTGCCAGCAGCGTAGACAGGACCTCCACAGATACGCAGTATTTT. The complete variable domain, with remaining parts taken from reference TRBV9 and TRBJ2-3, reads DSGVTQTPKHLITATGQRVTLRCSPRSGDLSVYWYQQSLDQGLQFLIQYYNGEERAKGNILERFSAQQFPDLHSELNLSSLELGDSALYFCASSVDRTSTDTQYFGPGTRLTVL.

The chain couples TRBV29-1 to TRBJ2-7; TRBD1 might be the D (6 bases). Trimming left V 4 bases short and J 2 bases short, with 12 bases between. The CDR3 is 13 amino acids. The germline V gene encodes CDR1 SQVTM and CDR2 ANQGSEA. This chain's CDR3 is CSVVGTPPYEQYF. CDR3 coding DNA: TGCAGCGTTGTTGGGACACCACCCTACGAGCAGTACTTC.

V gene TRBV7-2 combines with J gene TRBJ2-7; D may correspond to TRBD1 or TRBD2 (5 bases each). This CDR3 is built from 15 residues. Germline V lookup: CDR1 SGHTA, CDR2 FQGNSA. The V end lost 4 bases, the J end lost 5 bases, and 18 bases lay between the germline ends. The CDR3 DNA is TGTGCCAGCAGCTCCCGAGGGGCCACGGCCCACGAGCAGTACTTC. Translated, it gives CASSSRGATAHEQYF.

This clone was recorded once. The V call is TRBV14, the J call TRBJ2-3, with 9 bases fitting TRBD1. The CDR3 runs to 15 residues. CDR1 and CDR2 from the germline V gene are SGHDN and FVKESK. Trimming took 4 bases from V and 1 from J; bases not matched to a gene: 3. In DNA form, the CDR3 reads TGTGCCAGCAGCCGCTACAGGGGGCGCACAGATACGCAGTATTTT. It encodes CASSRYRGRTDTQYF.

CDR3 protein: CASSQVSGGTGELFF. DNA of the CDR3: TGCGCCAGCAGCCAAGTCTCCGGCGGCACCGGGGAGCTGTTTTTT. The chain couples TRBV10-1 to TRBJ2-2; D is ambiguous. Per germline, CDR1 WNHNN and CDR2 SYGVQD (reference sequence). This CDR3 is 15 amino acids long. The V and J ends lost 6 bases and 4 bases respectively, with 15 bases between them.

For the CDR3, the DNA is TGTGCCAGCAGTTTCCGGACAGGGGGAGGGCAGCCCCAGCATTTT. Amino acid sequence: CASSFRTGGGQPQHF. V is TRBV28 and J is TRBJ1-5; the match to TRBD1 covers 10 bases. Germline loops: CDR1 MDHEN, CDR2 SYDVKM. Losses at the gene ends were 3 bases for V and 7 bases for J; bases not matched to a gene: 6. CDR3 size: 15 residues. Using reference TRBV28 and TRBJ1-5 for the parts outside the CDR3, the full variable domain is DVKVTQSSRYLVKRTGEKVFLECVQDMDHENMFWYRQDPGLGLRLIYFSYDVKMKEKGDIPEGYSVSREKKERFSLILESASTNQTSMYLCASSFRTGGGQPQHFGDGTRLSIL.

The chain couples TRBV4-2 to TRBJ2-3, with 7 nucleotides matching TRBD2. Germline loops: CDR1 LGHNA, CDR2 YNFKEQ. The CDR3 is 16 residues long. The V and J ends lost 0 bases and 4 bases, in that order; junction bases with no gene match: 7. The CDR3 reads CASSQDTGGSSDTQYF. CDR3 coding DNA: TGTGCCAGCAGCCAAGATACCGGCGGGAGTTCAGATACGCAGTATTTT.

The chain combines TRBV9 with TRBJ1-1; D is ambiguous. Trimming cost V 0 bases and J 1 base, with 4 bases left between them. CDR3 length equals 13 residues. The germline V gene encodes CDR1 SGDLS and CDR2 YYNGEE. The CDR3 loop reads CASSVARNTEAFF. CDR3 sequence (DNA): TGTGCCAGCAGCGTAGCGCGGAACACTGAAGCTTTCTTT.

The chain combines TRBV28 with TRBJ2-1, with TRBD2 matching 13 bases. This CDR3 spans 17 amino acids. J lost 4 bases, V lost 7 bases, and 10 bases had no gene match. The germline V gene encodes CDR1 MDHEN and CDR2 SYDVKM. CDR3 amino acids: CASTTTSGGAQYNEQFF. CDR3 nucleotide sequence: TGTGCCAGCACGACCACTAGCGGGGGGGCACAATACAATGAGCAGTTCTTC. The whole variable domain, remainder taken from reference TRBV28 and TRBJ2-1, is DVKVTQSSRYLVKRTGEKVFLECVQDMDHENMFWYRQDPGLGLRLIYFSYDVKMKEKGDIPEGYSVSREKKERFSLILESASTNQTSMYLCASTTTSGGAQYNEQFFGPGTRLTVL.

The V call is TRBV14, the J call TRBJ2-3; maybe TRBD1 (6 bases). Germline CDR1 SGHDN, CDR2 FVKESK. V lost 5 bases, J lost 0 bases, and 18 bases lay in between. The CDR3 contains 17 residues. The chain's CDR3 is CASSTRKQGLSTDTQYF. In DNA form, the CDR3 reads TGTGCCAGCAGCACACGAAAACAGGGCCTAAGCACAGATACGCAGTATTTT.

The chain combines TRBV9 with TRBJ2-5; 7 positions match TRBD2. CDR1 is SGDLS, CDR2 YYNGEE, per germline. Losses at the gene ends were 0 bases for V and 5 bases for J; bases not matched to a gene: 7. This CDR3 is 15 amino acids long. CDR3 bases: TGTGCCAGCAGCGTAGGGGCCAGGGAGGGGGAGACCCAGTACTTC. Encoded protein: CASSVGAREGETQYF.

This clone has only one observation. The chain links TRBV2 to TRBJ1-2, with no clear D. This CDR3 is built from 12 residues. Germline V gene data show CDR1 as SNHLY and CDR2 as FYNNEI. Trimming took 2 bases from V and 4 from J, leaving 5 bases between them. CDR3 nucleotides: TGTGCCAGCAGTGAACAGAGCTATGGCTACACCTTC. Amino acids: CASSEQSYGYTF.

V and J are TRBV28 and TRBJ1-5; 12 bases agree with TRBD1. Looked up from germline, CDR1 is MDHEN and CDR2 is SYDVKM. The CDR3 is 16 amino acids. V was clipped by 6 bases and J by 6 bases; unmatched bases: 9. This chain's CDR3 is CASRLEGQGAFQPQHF. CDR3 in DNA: TGTGCCAGCAGACTTGAGGGACAGGGGGCGTTTCAGCCCCAGCATTTT.

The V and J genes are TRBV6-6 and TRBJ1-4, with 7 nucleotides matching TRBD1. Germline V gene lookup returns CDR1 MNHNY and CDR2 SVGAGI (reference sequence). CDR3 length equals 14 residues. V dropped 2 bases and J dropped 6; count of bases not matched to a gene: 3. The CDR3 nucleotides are TGTGCCAGCAGTTACCGACAGGGACATGAAAAACTGTTTTTT. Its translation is CASSYRQGHEKLFF.

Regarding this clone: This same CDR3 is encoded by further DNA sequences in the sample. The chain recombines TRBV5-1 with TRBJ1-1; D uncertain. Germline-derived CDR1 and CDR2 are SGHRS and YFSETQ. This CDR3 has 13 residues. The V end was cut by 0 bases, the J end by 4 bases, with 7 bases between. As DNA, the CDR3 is TGCGCCAGCAGCTTGGTGGAAGGCACTGAAGCTTTCTTT. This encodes CASSLVEGTEAFF.

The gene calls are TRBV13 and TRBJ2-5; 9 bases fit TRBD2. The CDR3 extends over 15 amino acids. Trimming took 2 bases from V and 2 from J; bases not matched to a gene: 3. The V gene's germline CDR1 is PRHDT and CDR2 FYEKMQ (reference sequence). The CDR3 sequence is CASSLRLAGQETQYF. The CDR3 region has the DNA TGTGCCAGCAGCTTAAGGCTAGCGGGACAAGAGACCCAGTACTTC.

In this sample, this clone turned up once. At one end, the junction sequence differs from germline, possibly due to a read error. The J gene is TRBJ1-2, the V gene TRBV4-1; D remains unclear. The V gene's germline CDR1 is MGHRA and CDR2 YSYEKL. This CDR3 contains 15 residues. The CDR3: CAGSQGPLANYGYTF. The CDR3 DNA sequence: TGCGCCGGCAGCCAAGGTCCCCTAGCTAACTATGGCTACACCTTC.

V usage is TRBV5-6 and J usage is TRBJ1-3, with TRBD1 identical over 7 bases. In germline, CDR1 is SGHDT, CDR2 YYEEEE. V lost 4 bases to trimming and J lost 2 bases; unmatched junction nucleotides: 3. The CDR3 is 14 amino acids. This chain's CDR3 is CASSRTGAGNTIYF. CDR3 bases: TGTGCCAGCAGCCGGACAGGAGCTGGAAACACCATATATTTT.

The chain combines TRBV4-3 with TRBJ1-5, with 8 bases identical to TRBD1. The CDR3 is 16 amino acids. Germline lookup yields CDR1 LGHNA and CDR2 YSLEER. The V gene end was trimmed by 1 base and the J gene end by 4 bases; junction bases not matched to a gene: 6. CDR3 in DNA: TGCGCCAGCAGCCAAGTCTGGACAGGGCCGAATCAGCCCCAGCATTTT. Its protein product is CASSQVWTGPNQPQHF.

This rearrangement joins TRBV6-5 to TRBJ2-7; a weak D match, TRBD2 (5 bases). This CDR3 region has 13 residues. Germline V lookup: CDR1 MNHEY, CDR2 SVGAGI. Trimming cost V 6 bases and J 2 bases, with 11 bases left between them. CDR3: CASSRTGAYEQYF. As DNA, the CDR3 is TGTGCCAGCAGCCGGACCGGGGCCTACGAGCAGTACTTC.

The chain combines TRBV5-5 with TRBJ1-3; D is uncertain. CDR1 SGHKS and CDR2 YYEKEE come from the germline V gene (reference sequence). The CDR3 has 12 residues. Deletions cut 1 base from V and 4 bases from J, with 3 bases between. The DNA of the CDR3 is TGTGCCAGCAGCTTGAACGGAAACACCATATATTTT. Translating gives CASSLNGNTIYF.

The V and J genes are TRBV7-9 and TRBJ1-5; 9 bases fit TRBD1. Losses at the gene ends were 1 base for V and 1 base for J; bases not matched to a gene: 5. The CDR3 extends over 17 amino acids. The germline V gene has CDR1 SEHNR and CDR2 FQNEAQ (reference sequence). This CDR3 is CASSLGTGEGSNQPQHF. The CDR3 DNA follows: TGTGCCAGCAGCTTAGGGACAGGGGAGGGGAGCAATCAGCCCCAGCATTTT.

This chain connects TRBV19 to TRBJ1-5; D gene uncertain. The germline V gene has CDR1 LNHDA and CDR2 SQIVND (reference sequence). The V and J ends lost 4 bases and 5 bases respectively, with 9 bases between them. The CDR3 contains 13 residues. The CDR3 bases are TGTGCCAGTAGTAGGTATATCGATCAGCCCCAGCATTTT. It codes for CASSRYIDQPQHF.

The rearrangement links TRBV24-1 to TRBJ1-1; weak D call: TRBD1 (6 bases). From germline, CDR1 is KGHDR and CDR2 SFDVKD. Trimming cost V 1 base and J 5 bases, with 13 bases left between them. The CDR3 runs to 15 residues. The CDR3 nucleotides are TGTGCCACCAGTGATTTTAAGGGGGGCAGGACTGAAGCTTTCTTT. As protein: CATSDFKGGRTEAFF.

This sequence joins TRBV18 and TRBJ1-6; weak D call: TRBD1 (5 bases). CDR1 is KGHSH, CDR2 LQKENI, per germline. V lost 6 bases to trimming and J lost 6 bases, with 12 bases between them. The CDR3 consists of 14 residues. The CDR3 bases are TGTGCCAGCTCCCCCTCGGGGCTTAATTCACCCCTCCACTTT. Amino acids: CASSPSGLNSPLHF.

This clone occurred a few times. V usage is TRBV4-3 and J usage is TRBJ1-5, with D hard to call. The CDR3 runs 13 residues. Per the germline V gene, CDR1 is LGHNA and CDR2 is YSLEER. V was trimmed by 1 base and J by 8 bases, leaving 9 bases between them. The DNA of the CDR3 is TGCGCCAGCAGCCAAGGGCAGAGTAAGCCCCAGCATTTT. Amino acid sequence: CASSQGQSKPQHF.

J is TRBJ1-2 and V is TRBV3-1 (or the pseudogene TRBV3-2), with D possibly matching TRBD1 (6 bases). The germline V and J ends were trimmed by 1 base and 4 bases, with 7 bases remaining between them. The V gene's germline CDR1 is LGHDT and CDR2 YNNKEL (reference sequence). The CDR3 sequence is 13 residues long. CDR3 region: CASSQGGGYGYTF. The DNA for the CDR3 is TGTGCCAGCAGCCAAGGAGGGGGCTATGGCTACACCTTC.

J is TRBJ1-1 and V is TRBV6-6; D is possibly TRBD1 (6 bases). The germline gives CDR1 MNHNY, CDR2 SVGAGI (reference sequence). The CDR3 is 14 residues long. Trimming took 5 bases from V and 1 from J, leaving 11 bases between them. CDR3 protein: CASSKDRKNTEAFF. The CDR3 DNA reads TGTGCCAGCAGTAAGGACAGAAAGAACACTGAAGCTTTCTTT.